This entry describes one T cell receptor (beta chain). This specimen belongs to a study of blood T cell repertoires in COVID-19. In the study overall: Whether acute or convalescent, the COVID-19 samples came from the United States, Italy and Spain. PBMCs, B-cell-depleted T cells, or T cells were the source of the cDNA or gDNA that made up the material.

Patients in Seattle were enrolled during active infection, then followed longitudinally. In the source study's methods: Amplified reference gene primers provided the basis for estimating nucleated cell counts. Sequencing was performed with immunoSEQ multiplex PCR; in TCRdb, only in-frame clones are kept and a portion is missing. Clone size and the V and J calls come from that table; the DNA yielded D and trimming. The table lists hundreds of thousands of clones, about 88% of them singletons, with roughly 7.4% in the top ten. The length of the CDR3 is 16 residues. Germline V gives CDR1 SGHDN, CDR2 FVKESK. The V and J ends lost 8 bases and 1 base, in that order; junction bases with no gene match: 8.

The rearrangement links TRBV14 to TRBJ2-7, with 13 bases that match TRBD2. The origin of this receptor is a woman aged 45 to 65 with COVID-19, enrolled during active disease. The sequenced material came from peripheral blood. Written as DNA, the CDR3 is TGTGCCAGCGGCATGACTAGCGGGGGGACTTCCTACGAGCAGTACTTC. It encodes CASGMTSGGTSYEQYF.